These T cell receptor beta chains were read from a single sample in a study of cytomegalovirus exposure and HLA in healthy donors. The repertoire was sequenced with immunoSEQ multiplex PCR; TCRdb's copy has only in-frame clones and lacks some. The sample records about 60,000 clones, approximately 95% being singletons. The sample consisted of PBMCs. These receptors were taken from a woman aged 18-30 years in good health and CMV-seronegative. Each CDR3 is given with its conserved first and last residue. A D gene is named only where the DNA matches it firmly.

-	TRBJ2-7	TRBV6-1	TGTGCCGTTAGCTCGATGGGGGGTCCCGACTACGAGCAGTACTTC	CAVSSMGGPDYEQYF
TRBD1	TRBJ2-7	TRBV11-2	TGTGCCACGTCGAGGGGGCGCGGCGAGCAGTACTTC	CATSRGRGEQYF
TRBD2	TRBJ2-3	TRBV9	TGTGCCAGCAGCCTAAGCGGGAGCGGCCCAGATACGCAGTATTTT	CASSLSGSGPDTQYF
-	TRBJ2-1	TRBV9	TGTGCCAGCAGCGTCCAGAGCGGTAGAGTCTACAATGAGCAGTTCTTC	CASSVQSGRVYNEQFF
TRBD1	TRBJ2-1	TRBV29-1	TGCAGCGTTTCCCGGGACAGGGGCTACAATGAGCAGTTCTTC	CSVSRDRGYNEQFF
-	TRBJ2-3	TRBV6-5	TGTGCCAGCAGGCCAGGGGGACTTAGCACAGATACGCAGTATTTT	CASRPGGLSTDTQYF
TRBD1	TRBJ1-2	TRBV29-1	TGCAGCGTTAACACAGGGGACTATGGCTACACCTTC	CSVNTGDYGYTF
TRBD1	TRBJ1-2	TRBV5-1	TGCGCCAGCAGCTTGTACAGGGGTGAAGGCTACACCTTC	CASSLYRGEGYTF
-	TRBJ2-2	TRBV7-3	TGTGCCAGCAGCCCTGTGGGGGGCACCGGGGAGCTGTTTTTT	CASSPVGGTGELFF
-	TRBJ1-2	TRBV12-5	TGTGCTAGTGGTTTGATCAGGGGCTTAAATGGCTACACCTTC	CASGLIRGLNGYTF
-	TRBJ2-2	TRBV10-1	TGCGCCAGCAGTGATAAGGGAGAAGGGGGGAACACCGGGGAGCTGTTTTTT	CASSDKGEGGNTGELFF
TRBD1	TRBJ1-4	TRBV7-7	TGTGCCAGCAGCGATGGGACAGGAAGGGAAAAACTGTTTTTT	CASSDGTGREKLFF
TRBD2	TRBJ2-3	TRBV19	TGTGCCAGTAGTATAGTCCCTAGCGGGGTCACAGATACGCAGTATTTT	CASSIVPSGVTDTQYF
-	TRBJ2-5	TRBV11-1	TGTGCCAGCAGCCCGCAGATACAAGAGACCCAGTACTTC	CASSPQIQETQYF
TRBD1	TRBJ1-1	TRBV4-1	TGCGCCAGCAGCCTGACAGGGAAAGGGGCTGAAGCTTTCTTT	CASSLTGKGAEAFF
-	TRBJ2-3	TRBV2	TGTGCCAGCAGTGAAGTAGCAGGCACAGATACGCAGTATTTT	CASSEVAGTDTQYF